These 10 T cell receptor beta chains were all obtained from the same sample, sequenced in a study of technical replicates of blood from several donors. Assay used: immunoSEQ multiplex PCR; TCRdb lists only in-frame clones, some missing. The profile shows about 94,000 clones, 95% of them singletons. The sequencing input was T cells isolated from PBMCs. The source is a human donor in good health.

The V and J genes are TRBV2 and TRBJ2-7; D gene ambiguous. Per the germline V gene, CDR1 is SNHLY and CDR2 is FYNNEI. With 7 bases removed from V and 4 bases from J, the gap between germline ends came to 14 bases. The CDR3 runs to 13 residues. The CDR3 nucleotides read TGTGCCAGCACCGATATCGGTTCGTACGAGCAGTACTTC. Translating it yields CASTDIGSYEQYF.

This rearrangement joins TRBV5-4 to TRBJ2-2; 9 bases align to TRBD2. The length of the CDR3 is 16 residues. Germline CDR1 reads SGHNT; CDR2 reads YYREEE (reference sequence). The trim removed 4 bases at V and 6 bases at J, leaving 10 bases unmatched. CDR3 DNA sequence: TGTGCCAGCAGCGGATTATTGCGGGGGGGCTCCGGGGAGCTGTTTTTT. It yields the protein CASSGLLRGGSGELFF.

The chain uses TRBV4-1 and TRBJ1-4; no firm D call. V was shortened by 7 bases and J by 0 bases, with 15 bases between the two germline ends. The CDR3 spans 16 residues. The germline gives CDR1 MGHRA, CDR2 YSYEKL. This CDR3 is CASTALVLATNEKLFF. DNA of the CDR3: TGCGCCAGCACTGCTTTAGTCCTTGCAACTAATGAAAAACTGTTTTTT.

V is TRBV28 and J is TRBJ2-7; 8 bases line up with TRBD2. Germline-derived CDR1 and CDR2 are MDHEN and SYDVKM. V shed 6 bases and J 7 bases; nucleotides not matched to a gene: 14. The CDR3 has 15 residues. The CDR3 DNA sequence: TGTGCCAGCAGGCCCGGGCCAGCGGGAGCTGGGGAGCAGTACTTC. It codes for CASRPGPAGAGEQYF.

V and J are TRBV5-6 and TRBJ1-1, with 9 bases that match TRBD1. V trimming: 4 bases; J trimming: 1 base; junction bases outside the gene matches: 8. This CDR3 has 16 residues. The germline V gene has CDR1 SGHDT and CDR2 YYEEEE. The CDR3 sequence is CASSPGTGIWNTEAFF. The CDR3 DNA follows: TGTGCCAGCAGCCCCGGGACAGGGATTTGGAACACTGAAGCTTTCTTT.

This chain connects TRBV9 to TRBJ1-2; 7 bases map to TRBD1. Germline V gives CDR1 SGDLS, CDR2 YYNGEE. J lost 2 bases, V lost 4 bases, and 8 bases had no gene match. CDR3 length equals 15 residues. CDR3 amino acids: CASSPRDSLNYGYTF. The CDR3 nucleotides are TGTGCCAGCAGCCCCCGGGACAGCCTGAACTATGGCTACACCTTC.

This rearrangement joins TRBV6-5 to TRBJ1-2; D perhaps matches TRBD1 (6 bases). The CDR3 loop spans 14 amino acids. Germline-derived CDR1 and CDR2 are MNHEY and SVGAGI. Trimming took off 5 bases at V and 3 bases at J, with 13 bases between the two ends. The CDR3 nucleotides read TGTGCCAGCAGTCGGTTACAGGGAGACTATGGCTACACCTTC. Its protein is CASSRLQGDYGYTF.

CDR3 DNA sequence: TGTGCCAGCAGCTTAGGGATCCGCGGGGAAGGAGTTTCTGGAAACACCATATATTTT. It codes for CASSLGIRGEGVSGNTIYF. The V call is TRBV7-9, the J call TRBJ1-3; D unclear. The CDR3 consists of 19 residues. V gave up 1 base and J gave up 1 base, with 20 bases separating them. Germline values: CDR1 SEHNR, CDR2 FQNEAQ (reference sequence).

V is TRBV28 and J is TRBJ2-3; 9 bases match TRBD2. The CDR3 has 15 residues. With V trimmed by 3 bases and J by 6 bases, 7 bases remained unmatched. Germline CDR1 MDHEN, CDR2 SYDVKM. CDR3 DNA sequence: TGTGCCAGCAGTTTTGCGGGAGGGACCTCCGATACGCAGTATTTT. Translation gives CASSFAGGTSDTQYF.

V and J are TRBV7-9 and TRBJ2-5; the match to TRBD2 covers 10 bases. Per germline, CDR1 SEHNR and CDR2 FQNEAQ (reference sequence). CDR3 size: 14 residues. Trimming took 5 bases from V and 3 from J; bases not matched to a gene: 3. Here the CDR3 DNA reads TGTGCCAGCAGCAATAGCGGGGGGAAAGAGACCCAGTACTTC. Its protein product is CASSNSGGKETQYF.